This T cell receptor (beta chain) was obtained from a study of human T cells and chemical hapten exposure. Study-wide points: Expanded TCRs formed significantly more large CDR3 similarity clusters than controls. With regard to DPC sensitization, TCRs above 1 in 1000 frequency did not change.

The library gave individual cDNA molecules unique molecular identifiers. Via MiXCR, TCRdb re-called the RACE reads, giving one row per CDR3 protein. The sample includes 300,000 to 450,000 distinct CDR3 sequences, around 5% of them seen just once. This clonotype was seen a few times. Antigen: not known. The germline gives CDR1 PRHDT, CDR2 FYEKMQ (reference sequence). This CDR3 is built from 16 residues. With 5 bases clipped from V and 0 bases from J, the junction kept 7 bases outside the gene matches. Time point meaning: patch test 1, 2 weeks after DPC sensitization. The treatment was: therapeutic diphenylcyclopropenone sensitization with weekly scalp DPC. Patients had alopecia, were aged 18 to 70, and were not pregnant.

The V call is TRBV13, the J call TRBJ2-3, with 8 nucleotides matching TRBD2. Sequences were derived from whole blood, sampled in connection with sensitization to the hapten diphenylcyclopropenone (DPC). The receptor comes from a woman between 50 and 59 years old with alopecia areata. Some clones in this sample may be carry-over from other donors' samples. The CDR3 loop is CASSGGGFPSTDTQYF. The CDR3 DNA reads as TGTGCCAGCAGCGGCGGGGGGTTTCCTAGCACAGATACGCAGTATTTT.